Listed here are 9 T cell receptor beta chains from one sample, sequenced in a study of memory B cells and T cells in multiple sclerosis. The assay was immunoSEQ multiplex PCR, and TCRdb's table has in-frame clones only and misses some. The sample shows some 11,000 clones, almost 85% of them seen only once. The antigens of these receptors remain unknown. After stimulus-free culture, autoproliferating CFSE-dim and non-proliferating CFSE-high T cells were sequenced separately. Pooled replicate wells came from approximately 5x10^7 CFSE-labeled PBMCs cultured roughly seven days without stimulus. What was sequenced was PBMCs from blood kept in culture. The receptors stem from a human donor with multiple sclerosis.

The chain links TRBV11-3 to TRBJ2-7; 8 nucleotides align to TRBD1. The length of the CDR3 is 15 residues. With V trimmed by 5 bases and J by 3 bases, 9 bases remained unmatched. CDR1 SGHNT and CDR2 YENEEA come from the germline V gene. The CDR3 loop reads CASSLRGQVGYEQYF. As DNA, the CDR3 is TGTGCCAGCAGCCTACGGGGACAGGTGGGCTACGAGCAGTACTTC.

This sequence joins TRBV7-3 and TRBJ1-2; weak D call: TRBD1 (5 bases). The CDR3 is 15 residues long. Between the trimmed V and J ends, which lost 3 bases and 7 bases, there was a span of 18 bases. The V gene's germline CDR1 is SGHTA and CDR2 FQGTGA. CDR3 DNA: TGTGCCAGCAGCTTCCGAGCAGGGTCGCCCTCTGGCTACACCTTC. Translated: CASSFRAGSPSGYTF. Variable domain in full (rest from reference TRBV7-3 and TRBJ1-2): GAGVSQTPSNKVTEKGKYVELRCDPISGHTALYWYRQSLGQGPEFLIYFQGTGAADDSGLPNDRFFAVRPEGSVSTLKIQRTERGDSAVYLCASSFRAGSPSGYTFGSGTRLTVV.

This clone was observed a single time. The chain uses TRBV5-1 and TRBJ1-2; 12 nucleotides agree with TRBD1. CDR1 and CDR2 from the germline V gene are SGHRS and YFSETQ. CDR3 length equals 13 residues. V gave up 4 bases and J gave up 8 bases; unmatched junction bases: 3. The CDR3 DNA sequence: TGCGCCAGCAGCCCGGGGACAGGGGGCGGCTACACCTTC. Protein: CASSPGTGGGYTF. Variable domain in full (rest from reference TRBV5-1 and TRBJ1-2): KAGVTQTPRYLIKTRGQQVTLSCSPISGHRSVSWYQQTPGQGLQFLFEYFSETQRNKGNFPGRFSGRQFSNSRSEMNVSTLELGDSALYLCASSPGTGGGYTFGSGTRLTVV.

The chain employs TRBV2 and TRBJ1-1, with a possible D match to TRBD1 (5 bases). Germline V CDR1 and CDR2: SNHLY, FYNNEI. Trimming stripped 0 bases from V and 5 bases from J, with 10 bases between. The CDR3 sequence is 14 residues long. The CDR3 region is CASSEAIGGTEAFF. DNA of the CDR3: TGTGCCAGCAGTGAAGCGATTGGGGGGACTGAAGCTTTCTTT.

V is TRBV19 and J is TRBJ2-3, with 8 bases identical to TRBD2. The CDR3 is 15 amino acids. With 5 bases clipped from V and 2 bases from J, the junction kept 6 bases outside the gene matches. Germline loops: CDR1 LNHDA, CDR2 SQIVND (reference sequence). The chain's CDR3 is CASSVAGSFTDTQYF. DNA for the CDR3: TGTGCCAGTAGTGTAGCGGGGAGCTTCACAGATACGCAGTATTTT. Combining the CDR3 with reference TRBV19 and TRBJ2-3 gives the whole variable domain DGGITQSPKYLFRKEGQNVTLSCEQNLNHDAMYWYRQDPGQGLRLIYYSQIVNDFQKGDIAEGYSVSREKKESFPLTVTSAQKNPTAFYLCASSVAGSFTDTQYFGPGTRLTVL.

The chain combines TRBV29-1 with TRBJ2-7; D uncertain. The CDR3 extends over 10 amino acids. From germline, CDR1 is SQVTM and CDR2 ANQGSEA. V gave up 4 bases and J gave up 5 bases, with 6 bases separating them. The CDR3 DNA reads TGCAGCGTTGGGGTCAACGAGCAGTACTTC. Translation gives CSVGVNEQYF.

The chain recombines TRBV7-6 with TRBJ1-5; D is ambiguous. The CDR3 spans 16 residues. V was shortened by 5 bases and J by 0 bases, with 14 bases between the two germline ends. Germline V CDR1 and CDR2: SGHVS, FNYEAQ. DNA of the CDR3: TGTGCCAGCAGCCTGAATGCCCAGTATAGCAATCAGCCCCAGCATTTT. As protein: CASSLNAQYSNQPQHF.

The chain joins TRBV30 to TRBJ2-2; D not resolved. The germline V and J ends were trimmed by 3 bases and 2 bases, with 7 bases remaining between them. The length of the CDR3 is 13 residues. Germline V gene lookup returns CDR1 GTSNPN and CDR2 SVGIG (reference sequence). The CDR3 region is CAWSTPNTGELFF. DNA of the CDR3: TGTGCCTGGAGCACACCTAACACCGGGGAGCTGTTTTTT.

This rearrangement joins TRBV2 to TRBJ2-1, with D tentatively TRBD2 (7 bases). Germline V lookup: CDR1 SNHLY, CDR2 FYNNEI. The V end lost 6 bases, the J end lost 1 base, and 13 bases lay between the germline ends. The CDR3 is made up of 15 amino acids. CDR3 coding DNA: TGTGCCAGCAGCCCGAGGGGGGGTTCCTACAATGAGCAGTTCTTC. Residues: CASSPRGGSYNEQFF.